The 14 T cell receptor beta chains below were found in one sample sequenced in a study of T cell responses to AZD1222 COVID-19 vaccine. The method was immunoSEQ multiplex PCR; TCRdb's version includes in-frame clones alone and lacks a portion of them. Counted here are just under 150,000 clones, approximately 89% occurring once; the ten biggest clones make up roughly 1.8%. The source was peripheral blood, collected 28 days after the second AZD1222 dose. These receptors were obtained from an adult who received the AZD1222 COVID-19 vaccine.

The chain uses TRBV4-2 and TRBJ1-1; possibly TRBD1 for D (5 bases). V was trimmed by 4 bases and J by 6 bases, leaving 12 bases between them. Germline CDR1 is LGHNA and CDR2 is YNFKEQ. CDR3 length: 13 residues. The CDR3 DNA is TGTGCCAGCAGCCCCGGGCGGGGCTCTGAAGCTTTCTTT. It specifies CASSPGRGSEAFF.

This chain links TRBV11-2 with TRBJ1-4; D gene ambiguous. V dropped 1 base and J dropped 13 bases, with 16 bases sitting between them. This CDR3 has 14 residues. Germline V gene sequence: CDR1 SGHAT, CDR2 FQNNGV. The CDR3 reads CASSLGAGRATLFF. The CDR3 nucleotides are TGTGCCAGCAGCTTAGGTGCAGGACGGGCCACACTGTTTTTT. The full variable domain, in which reference TRBV11-2 and TRBJ1-4 provide the parts outside the CDR3, is EAGVAQSPRYKIIEKRQSVAFWCNPISGHATLYWYQQILGQGPKLLIQFQNNGVVDDSQLPKDRFSAERLKGVDSTLKIQPAKLEDSAVYLCASSLGAGRATLFFGSGTQLSVL.

The genes are TRBV29-1 and TRBJ2-7; D remains ambiguous. The CDR3 sequence is 13 residues long. V lost 2 bases, J lost 0 bases, and 8 bases lay in between. Looked up from germline, CDR1 is SQVTM and CDR2 is ANQGSEA. CDR3 sequence reads: CSVEFHDSYEQYF. The CDR3 nucleotides read TGCAGCGTTGAATTTCATGACTCCTACGAGCAGTACTTC.

Notes on this clone: The junction does not match germline at one end; this may be a read error. The chain links TRBV6-6 to TRBJ2-2; possibly TRBD2 for D (7 bases). The CDR3 length is 16 residues. Per the germline V gene, CDR1 is MNHNY and CDR2 is SVGAGI (reference sequence). CDR3 bases: TGTGCCGGCAGCCAGTGGGGGGGGCAGAACACCGGGGAGCTGTTTTTT. Protein: CAGSQWGGQNTGELFF.

This clone was seen only a few times. J is TRBJ1-4 and V is TRBV5-1; D is perhaps TRBD1 (5 bases). The germline CDR1 and CDR2 sequences are SGHRS and YFSETQ. V lost 4 bases and J 1 base, leaving 8 bases between the germline ends. The CDR3 has 14 residues. CDR3 DNA sequence: TGCGCCAGCAGCGGGACGGTAACTAATGAAAAACTGTTTTTT. Protein product: CASSGTVTNEKLFF.

The DNA for the CDR3 is TGTGCCAGCAGTGTCAGTATTCTGGGGACCGGGGAGCTGTTTTTT. This sequence encodes CASSVSILGTGELFF. J is TRBJ2-2 and V is TRBV28; D is undetermined. Germline CDR1 is MDHEN and CDR2 is SYDVKM. The CDR3 is 15 amino acids. Deletions cut 5 bases from V and 5 bases from J, with 15 bases between.

As DNA, the CDR3 is TGTGCCAGCAGTTACGGGGGGGCCTTCCAAGAGACCCAGTACTTC. This translates into CASSYGGAFQETQYF. The rearrangement links TRBV6-2 or TRBV6-3 to TRBJ2-5, with D perhaps TRBD2 (7 bases). This CDR3 is 15 amino acids long. From germline, CDR1 is MNHEY and CDR2 SVGEGT. V was shortened by 2 bases and J by 1 base, with 11 bases between the two germline ends.

This clone was counted once. J is TRBJ1-5 and V is TRBV12-5; no clear D gene. Trimming shortened V by 1 base and J by 5 bases, and 6 bases separated the two germline ends. Germline V lookup: CDR1 LGHNT, CDR2 FRNRAP. The CDR3 is 13 amino acids. The DNA of the CDR3 is TGTGCTAGTGGTTTGGATGGGGATCAGCCCCAGCATTTT. It yields the protein CASGLDGDQPQHF.

This sequence joins TRBV2 and TRBJ1-1; unclear D gene. Germline values: CDR1 SNHLY, CDR2 FYNNEI. The CDR3 is 15 residues long. With 2 bases removed from V and 1 base from J, the gap between germline ends came to 11 bases. CDR3 amino acids: CASSETGGSNTEAFF. As DNA, the CDR3 is TGTGCCAGCAGTGAAACGGGCGGATCGAACACTGAAGCTTTCTTT.

This rearrangement joins TRBV7-6 to TRBJ2-1; TRBD1 matches at 8 bases. This CDR3 comprises 17 residues. The ends lost 1 base at V and 7 bases at J; junction bases unmatched: 12. In germline, CDR1 is SGHVS, CDR2 FNYEAQ. The CDR3 spells CASSLVTTGAAINEQFF. The CDR3 DNA is TGTGCCAGCAGCTTAGTAACGACAGGGGCGGCAATTAATGAGCAGTTCTTC.

The V gene is TRBV3-1 (or the pseudogene TRBV3-2), the J gene TRBJ1-3, with D uncertain. The CDR3 runs to 17 residues. In germline, CDR1 is LGHDT, CDR2 YNNKEL (reference sequence). Trimming took 4 bases from V and 8 from J, leaving 24 bases between them. The CDR3 is CASSLSYANYARDTIYF. DNA for the CDR3: TGTGCCAGCAGCCTTTCTTACGCTAATTACGCCCGGGACACCATATATTTT.

V usage is TRBV6-2 or TRBV6-3 and J usage is TRBJ1-1, with 8 nucleotides matching TRBD1. J was trimmed by 6 bases and V by 7 bases; bases with no gene match: 13. Germline V gene sequence: CDR1 MNHEY, CDR2 SVGEGT. The CDR3 consists of 15 residues. The CDR3 is CASNPSDRVASEAFF. CDR3 nucleotides: TGTGCCAGCAACCCCTCGGACAGGGTGGCCTCTGAAGCTTTCTTT.

A single count supports this clone. The chain is built from TRBV7-2 and TRBJ2-1; TRBD2 agrees at 11 bases. The CDR3 has 15 residues. The junction had 7 bases not matched to a gene; V was cut back by 6 bases and J by 6 bases. Germline-derived CDR1 and CDR2 are SGHTA and FQGNSA. The CDR3 loop reads CASRSTSGSVNEQFF. CDR3 nucleotides: TGTGCCAGCAGATCTACTAGCGGGAGTGTCAATGAGCAGTTCTTC.

In its sample, this clone was seen a few times. The V gene is TRBV28, the J gene TRBJ2-5; 9 positions agree with TRBD2. Trimming cost V 6 bases and J 3 bases; bases outside gene matches: 8. This CDR3 is built from 15 residues. Germline V gene sequence: CDR1 MDHEN, CDR2 SYDVKM. The CDR3 bases are TGTGCCAGCAGCTCACTAGCGGGCCCCGAAGAGACCCAGTACTTC. Encoded protein: CASSSLAGPEETQYF.